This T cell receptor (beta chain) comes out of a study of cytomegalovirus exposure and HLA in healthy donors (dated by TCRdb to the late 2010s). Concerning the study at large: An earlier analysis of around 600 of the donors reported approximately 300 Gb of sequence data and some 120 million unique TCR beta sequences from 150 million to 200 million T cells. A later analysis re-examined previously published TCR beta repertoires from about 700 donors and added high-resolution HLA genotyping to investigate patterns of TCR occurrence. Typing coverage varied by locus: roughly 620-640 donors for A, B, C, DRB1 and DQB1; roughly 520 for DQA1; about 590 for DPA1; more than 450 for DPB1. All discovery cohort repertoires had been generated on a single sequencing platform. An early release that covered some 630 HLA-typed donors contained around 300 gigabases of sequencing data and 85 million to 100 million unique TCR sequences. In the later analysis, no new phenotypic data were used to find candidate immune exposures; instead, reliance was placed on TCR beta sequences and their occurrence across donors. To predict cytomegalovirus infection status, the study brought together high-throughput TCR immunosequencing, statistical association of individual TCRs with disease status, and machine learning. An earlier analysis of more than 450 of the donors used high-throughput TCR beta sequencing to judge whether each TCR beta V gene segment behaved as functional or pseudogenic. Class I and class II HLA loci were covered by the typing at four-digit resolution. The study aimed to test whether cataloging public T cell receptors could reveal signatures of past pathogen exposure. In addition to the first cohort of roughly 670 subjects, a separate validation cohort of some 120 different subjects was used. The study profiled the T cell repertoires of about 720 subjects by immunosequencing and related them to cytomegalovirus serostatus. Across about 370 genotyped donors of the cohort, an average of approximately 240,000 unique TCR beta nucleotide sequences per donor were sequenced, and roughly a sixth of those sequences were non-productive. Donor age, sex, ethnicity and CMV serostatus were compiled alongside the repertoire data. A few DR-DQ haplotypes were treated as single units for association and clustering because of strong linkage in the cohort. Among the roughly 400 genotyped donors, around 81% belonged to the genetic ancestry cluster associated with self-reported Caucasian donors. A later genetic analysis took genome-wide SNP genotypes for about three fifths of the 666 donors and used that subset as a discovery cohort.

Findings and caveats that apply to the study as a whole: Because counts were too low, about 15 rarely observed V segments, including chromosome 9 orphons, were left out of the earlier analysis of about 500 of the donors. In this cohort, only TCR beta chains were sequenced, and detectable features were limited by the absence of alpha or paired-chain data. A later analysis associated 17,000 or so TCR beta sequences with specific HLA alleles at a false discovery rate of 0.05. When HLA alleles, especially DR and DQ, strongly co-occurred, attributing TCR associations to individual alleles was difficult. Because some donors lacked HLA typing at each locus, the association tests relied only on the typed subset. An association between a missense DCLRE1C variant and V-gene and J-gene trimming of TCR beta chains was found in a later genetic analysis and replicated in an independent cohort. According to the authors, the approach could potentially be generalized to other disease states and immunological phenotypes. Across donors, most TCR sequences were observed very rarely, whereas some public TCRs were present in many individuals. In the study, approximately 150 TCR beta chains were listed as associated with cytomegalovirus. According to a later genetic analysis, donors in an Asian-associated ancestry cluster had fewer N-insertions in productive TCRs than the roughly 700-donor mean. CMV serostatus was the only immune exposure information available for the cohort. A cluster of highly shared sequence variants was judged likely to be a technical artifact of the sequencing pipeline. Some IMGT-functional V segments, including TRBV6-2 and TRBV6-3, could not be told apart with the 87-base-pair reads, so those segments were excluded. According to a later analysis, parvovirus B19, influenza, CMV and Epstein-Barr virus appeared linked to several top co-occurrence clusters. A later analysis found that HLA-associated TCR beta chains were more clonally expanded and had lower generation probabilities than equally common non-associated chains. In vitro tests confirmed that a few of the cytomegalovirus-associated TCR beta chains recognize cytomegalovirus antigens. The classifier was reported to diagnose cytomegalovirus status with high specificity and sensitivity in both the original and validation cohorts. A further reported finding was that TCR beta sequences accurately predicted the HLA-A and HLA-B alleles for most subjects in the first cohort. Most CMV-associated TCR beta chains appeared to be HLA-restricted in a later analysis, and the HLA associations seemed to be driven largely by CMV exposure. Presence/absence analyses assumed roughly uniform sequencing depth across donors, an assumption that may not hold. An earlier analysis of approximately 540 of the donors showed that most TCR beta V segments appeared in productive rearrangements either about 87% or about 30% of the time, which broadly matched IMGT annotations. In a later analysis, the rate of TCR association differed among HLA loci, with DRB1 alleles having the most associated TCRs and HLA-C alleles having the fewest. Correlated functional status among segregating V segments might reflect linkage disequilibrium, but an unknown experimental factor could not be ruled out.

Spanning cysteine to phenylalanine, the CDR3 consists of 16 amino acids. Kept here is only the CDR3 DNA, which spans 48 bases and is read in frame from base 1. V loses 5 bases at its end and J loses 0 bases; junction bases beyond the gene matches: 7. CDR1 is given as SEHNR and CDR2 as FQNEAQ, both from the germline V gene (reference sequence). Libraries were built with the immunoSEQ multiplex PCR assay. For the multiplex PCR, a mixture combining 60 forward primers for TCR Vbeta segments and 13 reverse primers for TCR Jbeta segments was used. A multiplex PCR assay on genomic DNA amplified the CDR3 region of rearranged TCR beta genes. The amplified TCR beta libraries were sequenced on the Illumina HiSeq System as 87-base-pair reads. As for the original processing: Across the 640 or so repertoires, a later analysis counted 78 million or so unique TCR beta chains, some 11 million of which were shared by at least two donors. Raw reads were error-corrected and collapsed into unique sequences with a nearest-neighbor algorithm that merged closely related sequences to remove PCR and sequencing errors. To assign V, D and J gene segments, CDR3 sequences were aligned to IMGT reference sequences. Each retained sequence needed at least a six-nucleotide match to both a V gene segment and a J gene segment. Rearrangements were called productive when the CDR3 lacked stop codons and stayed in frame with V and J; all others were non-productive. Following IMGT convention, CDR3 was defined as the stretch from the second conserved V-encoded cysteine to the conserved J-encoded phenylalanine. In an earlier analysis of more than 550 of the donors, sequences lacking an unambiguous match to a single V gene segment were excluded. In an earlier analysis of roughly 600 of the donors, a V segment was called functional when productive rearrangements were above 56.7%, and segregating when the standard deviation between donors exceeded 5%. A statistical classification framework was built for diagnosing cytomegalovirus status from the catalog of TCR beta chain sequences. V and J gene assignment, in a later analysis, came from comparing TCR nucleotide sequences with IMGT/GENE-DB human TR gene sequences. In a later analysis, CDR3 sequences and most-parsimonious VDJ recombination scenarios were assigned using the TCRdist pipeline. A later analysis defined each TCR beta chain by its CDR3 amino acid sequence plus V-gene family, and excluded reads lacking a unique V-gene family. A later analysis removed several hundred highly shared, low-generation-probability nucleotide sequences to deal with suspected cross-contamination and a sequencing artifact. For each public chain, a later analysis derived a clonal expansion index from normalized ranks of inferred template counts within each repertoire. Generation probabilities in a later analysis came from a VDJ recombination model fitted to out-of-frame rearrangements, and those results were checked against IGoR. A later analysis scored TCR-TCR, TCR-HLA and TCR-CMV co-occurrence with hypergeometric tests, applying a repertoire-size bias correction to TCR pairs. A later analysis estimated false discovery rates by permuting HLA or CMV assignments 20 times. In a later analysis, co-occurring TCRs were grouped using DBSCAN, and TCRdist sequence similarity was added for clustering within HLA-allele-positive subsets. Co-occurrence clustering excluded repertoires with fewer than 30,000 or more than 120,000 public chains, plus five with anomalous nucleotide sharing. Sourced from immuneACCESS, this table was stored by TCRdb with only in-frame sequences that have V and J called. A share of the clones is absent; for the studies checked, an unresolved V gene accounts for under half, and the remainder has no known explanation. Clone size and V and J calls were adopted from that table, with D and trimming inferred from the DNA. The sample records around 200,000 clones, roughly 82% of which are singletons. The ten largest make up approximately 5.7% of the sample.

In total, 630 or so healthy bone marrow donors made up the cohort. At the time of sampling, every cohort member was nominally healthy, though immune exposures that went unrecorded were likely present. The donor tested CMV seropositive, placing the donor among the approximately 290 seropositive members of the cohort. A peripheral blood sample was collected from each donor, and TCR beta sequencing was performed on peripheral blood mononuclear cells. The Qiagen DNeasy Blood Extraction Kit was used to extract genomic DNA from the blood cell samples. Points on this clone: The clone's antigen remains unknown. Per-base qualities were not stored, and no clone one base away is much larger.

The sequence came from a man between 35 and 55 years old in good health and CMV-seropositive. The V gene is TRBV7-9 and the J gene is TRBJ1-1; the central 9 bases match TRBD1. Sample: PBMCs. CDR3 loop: CASSPGTGRLNTEAFF. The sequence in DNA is TGTGCCAGCAGCCCCGGGACAGGGCGTTTGAACACTGAAGCTTTCTTT.